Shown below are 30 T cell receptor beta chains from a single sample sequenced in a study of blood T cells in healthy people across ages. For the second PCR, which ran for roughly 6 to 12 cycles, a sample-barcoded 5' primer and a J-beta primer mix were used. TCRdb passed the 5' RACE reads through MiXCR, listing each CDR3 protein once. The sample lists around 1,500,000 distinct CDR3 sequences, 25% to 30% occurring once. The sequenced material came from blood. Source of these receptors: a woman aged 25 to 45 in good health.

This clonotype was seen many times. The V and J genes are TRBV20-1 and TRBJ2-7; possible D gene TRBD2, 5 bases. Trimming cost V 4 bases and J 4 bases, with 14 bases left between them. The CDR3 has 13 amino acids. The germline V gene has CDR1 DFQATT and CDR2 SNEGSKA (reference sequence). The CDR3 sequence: CSATDSGFYEQYF. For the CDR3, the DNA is TGCAGTGCTACTGACTCGGGGTTTTACGAGCAGTACTTC.

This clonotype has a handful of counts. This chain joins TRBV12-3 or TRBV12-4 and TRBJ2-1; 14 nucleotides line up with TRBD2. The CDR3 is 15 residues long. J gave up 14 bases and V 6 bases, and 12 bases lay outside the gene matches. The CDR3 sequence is CASRPPGLAGAMEFF. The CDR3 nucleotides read TGTGCCAGCAGACCACCGGGACTAGCGGGAGCGATGGAGTTCTTC.

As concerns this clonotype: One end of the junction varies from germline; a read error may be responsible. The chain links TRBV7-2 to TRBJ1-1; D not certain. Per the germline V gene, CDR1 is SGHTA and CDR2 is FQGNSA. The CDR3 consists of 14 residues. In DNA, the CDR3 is TGTGCCAGCAGCTTAGTAGCGCGGAACATTGAAGCTTTCTTT. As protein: CASSLVARNIEAFF.

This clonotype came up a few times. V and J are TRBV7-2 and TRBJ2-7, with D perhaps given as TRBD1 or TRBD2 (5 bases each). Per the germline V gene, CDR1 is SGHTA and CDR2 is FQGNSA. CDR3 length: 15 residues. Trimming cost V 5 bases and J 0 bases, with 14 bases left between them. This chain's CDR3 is CASSPSWGNSYEQYF. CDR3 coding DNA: TGTGCCAGCAGCCCATCCTGGGGGAACTCCTACGAGCAGTACTTC.

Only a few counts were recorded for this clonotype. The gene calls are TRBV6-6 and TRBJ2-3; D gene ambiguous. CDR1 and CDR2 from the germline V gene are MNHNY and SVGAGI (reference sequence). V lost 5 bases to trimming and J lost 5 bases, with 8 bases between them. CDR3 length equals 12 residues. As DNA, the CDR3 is TGTGCCAGCAGTCCCCAGCGAGATACGCAGTATTTT. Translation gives CASSPQRDTQYF.

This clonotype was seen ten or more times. Here the CDR3 reads CASSETGAYQPQHF. The CDR3 region has the DNA TGTGCCAGCAGCGAGACCGGGGCCTATCAGCCCCAGCATTTT. The chain carries TRBV6-5 and TRBJ1-5; perhaps TRBD1 as D (5 bases). The V and J ends lost 6 bases and 5 bases respectively, with 14 bases between them. Germline CDR1 MNHEY, CDR2 SVGAGI. The CDR3 is 14 amino acids.

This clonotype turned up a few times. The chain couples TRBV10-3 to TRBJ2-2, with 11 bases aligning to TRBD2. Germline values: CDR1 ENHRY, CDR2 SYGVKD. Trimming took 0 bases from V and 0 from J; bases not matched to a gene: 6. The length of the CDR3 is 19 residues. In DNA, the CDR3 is TGTGCCATCAGTGAGTCTGAACTAGCGGGGGATCCGAACACCGGGGAGCTGTTTTTT. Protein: CAISESELAGDPNTGELFF.

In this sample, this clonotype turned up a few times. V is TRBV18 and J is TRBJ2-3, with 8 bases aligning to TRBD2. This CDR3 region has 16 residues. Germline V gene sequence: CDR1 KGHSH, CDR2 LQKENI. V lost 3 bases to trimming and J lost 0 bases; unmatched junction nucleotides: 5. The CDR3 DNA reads TGTGCCAGCTCACCTTTTACTAGCGGTAGCACAGATACGCAGTATTTT. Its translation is CASSPFTSGSTDTQYF.

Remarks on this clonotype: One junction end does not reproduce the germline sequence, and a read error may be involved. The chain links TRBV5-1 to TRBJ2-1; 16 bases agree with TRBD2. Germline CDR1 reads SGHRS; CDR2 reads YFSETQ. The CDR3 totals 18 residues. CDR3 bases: TGCGCCGGCAGCTCAACGGGACTAGCGGGGGGGGCGGGCAATGAGCAGTTCTTC. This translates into CAGSSTGLAGGAGNEQFF.

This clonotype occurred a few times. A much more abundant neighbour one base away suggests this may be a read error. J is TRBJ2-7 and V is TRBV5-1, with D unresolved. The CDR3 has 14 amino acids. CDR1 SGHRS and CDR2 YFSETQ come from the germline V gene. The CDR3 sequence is CTSSFRTADSEQYF. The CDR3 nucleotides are TGCACCAGCAGCTTTCGTACAGCCGATAGCGAGCAGTACTTC.

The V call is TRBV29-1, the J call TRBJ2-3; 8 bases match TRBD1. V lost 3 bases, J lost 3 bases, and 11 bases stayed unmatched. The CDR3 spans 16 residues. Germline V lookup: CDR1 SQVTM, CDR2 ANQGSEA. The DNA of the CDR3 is TGCAGCGTTGATAAGGGCGCAGGGGGCCGGACAGATACGCAGTATTTT. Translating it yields CSVDKGAGGRTDTQYF.

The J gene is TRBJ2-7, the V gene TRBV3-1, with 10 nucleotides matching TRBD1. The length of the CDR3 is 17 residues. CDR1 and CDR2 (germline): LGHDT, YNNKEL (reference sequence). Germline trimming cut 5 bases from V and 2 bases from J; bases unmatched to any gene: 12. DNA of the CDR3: TGTGCCAGCAGCTCTCAAACGGGACAGGGGTCCGCCTACGAGCAGTACTTC. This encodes CASSSQTGQGSAYEQYF.

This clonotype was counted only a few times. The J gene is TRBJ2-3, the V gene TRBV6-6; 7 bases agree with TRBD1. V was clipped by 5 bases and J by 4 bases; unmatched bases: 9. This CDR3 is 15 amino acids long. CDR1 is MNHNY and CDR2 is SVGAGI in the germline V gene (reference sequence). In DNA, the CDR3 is TGTGCCAGCAGTACCCAGGACAGGTTAGCAGATACGCAGTATTTT. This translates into CASSTQDRLADTQYF.

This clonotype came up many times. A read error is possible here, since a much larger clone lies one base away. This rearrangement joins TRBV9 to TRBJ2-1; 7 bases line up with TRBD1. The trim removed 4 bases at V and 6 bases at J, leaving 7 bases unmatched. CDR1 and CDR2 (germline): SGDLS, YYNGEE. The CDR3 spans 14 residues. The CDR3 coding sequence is TGTGCCAGCAGCCCGGTGAGGGGGCGCAATGAGCAGTTCTTC. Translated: CASSPVRGRNEQFF.

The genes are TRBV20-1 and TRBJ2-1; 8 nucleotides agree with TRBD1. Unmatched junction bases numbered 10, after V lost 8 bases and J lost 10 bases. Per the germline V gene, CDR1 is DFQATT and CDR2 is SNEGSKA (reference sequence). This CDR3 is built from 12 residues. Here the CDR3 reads CSFDRGSYEQFF. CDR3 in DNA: TGCAGTTTCGACAGGGGCTCCTACGAGCAGTTCTTC.

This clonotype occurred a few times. The DNA of the CDR3 is TGCGCCAGCAGCAAGGGGACAGGGAAGGTAGCCTATGGCTACACCTTC. Translation gives CASSKGTGKVAYGYTF. This chain joins TRBV5-1 and TRBJ1-2, with 9 nucleotides matching TRBD1. The CDR3 totals 16 residues. J was trimmed by 4 bases and V by 4 bases; bases with no gene match: 11. The germline V gene has CDR1 SGHRS and CDR2 YFSETQ. The full variable domain, completed using reference TRBV5-1 and TRBJ1-2, is KAGVTQTPRYLIKTRGQQVTLSCSPISGHRSVSWYQQTPGQGLQFLFEYFSETQRNKGNFPGRFSGRQFSNSRSEMNVSTLELGDSALYLCASSKGTGKVAYGYTFGSGTRLTVV.

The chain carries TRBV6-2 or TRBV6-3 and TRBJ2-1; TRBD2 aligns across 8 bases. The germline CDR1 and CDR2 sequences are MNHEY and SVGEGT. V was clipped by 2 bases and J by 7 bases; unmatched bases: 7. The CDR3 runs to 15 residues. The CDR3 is CASSYGAGARNEQFF. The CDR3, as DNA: TGTGCCAGCAGTTACGGAGCGGGAGCTCGGAATGAGCAGTTCTTC.

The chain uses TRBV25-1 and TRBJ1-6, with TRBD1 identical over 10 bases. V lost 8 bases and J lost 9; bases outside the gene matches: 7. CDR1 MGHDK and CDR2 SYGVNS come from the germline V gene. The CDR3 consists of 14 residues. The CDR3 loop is CASAGTGAISPLHF. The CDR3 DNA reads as TGTGCCAGCGCCGGGACAGGGGCCATTTCACCCCTCCACTTT.

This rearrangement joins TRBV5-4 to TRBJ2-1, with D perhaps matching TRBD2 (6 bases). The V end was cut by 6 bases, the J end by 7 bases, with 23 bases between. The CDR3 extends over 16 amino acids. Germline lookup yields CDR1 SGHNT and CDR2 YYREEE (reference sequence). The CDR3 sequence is CASKNPGDAAGNEQFF. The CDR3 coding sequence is TGTGCCAGCAAAAATCCGGGGGACGCTGCTGGGAATGAGCAGTTCTTC.

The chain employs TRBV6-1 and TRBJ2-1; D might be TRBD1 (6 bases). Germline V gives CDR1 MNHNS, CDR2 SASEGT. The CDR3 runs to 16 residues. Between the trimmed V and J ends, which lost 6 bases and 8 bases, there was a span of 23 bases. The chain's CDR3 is CASSEIGGSGVDEQFF. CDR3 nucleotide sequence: TGTGCCAGCAGCGAAATTGGGGGATCAGGGGTCGATGAGCAGTTCTTC.

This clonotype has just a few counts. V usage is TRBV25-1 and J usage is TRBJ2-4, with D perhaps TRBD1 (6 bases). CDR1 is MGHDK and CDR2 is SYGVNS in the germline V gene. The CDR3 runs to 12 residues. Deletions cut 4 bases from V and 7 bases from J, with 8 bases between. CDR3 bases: TGTGCCAGCAGTGGACAGGCTAACATTCAGTACTTC. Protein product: CASSGQANIQYF. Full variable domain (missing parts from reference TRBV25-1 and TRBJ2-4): EADIYQTPRYLVIGTGKKITLECSQTMGHDKMYWYQQDPGMELHLIHYSYGVNSTEKGDLSSESTVSRIRTEHFPLTLESARPSHTSQYLCASSGQANIQYFGAGTRLSVL.

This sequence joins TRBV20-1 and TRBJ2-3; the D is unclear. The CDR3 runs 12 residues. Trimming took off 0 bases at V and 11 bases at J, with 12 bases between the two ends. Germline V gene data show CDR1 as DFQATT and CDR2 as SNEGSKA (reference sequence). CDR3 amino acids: CSARDAGDGQYF. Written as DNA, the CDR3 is TGCAGTGCTAGAGACGCTGGGGATGGGCAGTATTTT.

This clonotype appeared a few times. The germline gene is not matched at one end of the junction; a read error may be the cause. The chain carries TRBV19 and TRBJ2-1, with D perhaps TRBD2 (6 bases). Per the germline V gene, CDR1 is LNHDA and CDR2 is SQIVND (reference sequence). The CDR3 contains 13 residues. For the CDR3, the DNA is TGTGTCAGTAGTCCCCGGGACTTGGATGAGCAGTTCTTC. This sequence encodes CVSSPRDLDEQFF.

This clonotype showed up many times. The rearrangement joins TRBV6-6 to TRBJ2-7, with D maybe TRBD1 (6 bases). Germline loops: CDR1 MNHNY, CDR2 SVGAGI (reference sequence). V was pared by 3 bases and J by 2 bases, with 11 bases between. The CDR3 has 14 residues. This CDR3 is CASSYGGSTYEQYF. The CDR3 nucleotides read TGTGCCAGCAGTTATGGGGGCAGTACCTACGAGCAGTACTTC.

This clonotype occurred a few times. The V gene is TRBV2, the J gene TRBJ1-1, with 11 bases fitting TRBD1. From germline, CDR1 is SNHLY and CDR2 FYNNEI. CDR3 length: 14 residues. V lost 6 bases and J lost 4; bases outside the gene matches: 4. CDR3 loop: CASRPGQGVTEAFF. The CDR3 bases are TGTGCCAGCAGGCCGGGACAGGGGGTCACTGAAGCTTTCTTT.

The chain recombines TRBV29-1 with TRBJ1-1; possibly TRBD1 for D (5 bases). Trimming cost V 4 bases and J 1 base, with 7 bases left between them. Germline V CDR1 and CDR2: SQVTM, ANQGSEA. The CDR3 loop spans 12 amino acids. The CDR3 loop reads CSVAGWNTEAFF. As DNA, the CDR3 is TGCAGCGTTGCAGGGTGGAACACTGAAGCTTTCTTT.

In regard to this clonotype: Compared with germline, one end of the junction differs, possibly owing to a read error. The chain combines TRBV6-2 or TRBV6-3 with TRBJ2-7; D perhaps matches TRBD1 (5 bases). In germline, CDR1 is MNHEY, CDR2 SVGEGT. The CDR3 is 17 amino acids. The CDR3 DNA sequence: TGTGCCCGCAGTTACCTAACCCGGATCCGTGGGGCATACGAGCAGTACTTC. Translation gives CARSYLTRIRGAYEQYF.

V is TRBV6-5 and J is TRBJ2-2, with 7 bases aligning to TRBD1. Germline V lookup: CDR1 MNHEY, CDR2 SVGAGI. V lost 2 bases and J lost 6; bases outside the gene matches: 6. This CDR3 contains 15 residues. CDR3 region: CASSYRQGIAGELFF. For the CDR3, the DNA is TGTGCCAGCAGTTACCGACAGGGAATCGCCGGGGAGCTGTTTTTT.

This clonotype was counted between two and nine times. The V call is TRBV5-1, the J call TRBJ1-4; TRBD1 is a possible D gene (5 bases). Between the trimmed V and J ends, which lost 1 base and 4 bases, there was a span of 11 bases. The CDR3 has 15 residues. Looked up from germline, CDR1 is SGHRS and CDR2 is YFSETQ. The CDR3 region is CASSLLSGRNEKLFF. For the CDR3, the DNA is TGCGCCAGCAGCTTGCTTTCGGGGCGTAATGAAAAACTGTTTTTT.

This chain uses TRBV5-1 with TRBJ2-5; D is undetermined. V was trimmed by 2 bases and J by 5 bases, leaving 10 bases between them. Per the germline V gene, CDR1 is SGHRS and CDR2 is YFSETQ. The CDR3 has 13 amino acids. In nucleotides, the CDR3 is TGCGCCAGCAGCTTTTCGGAGAGTGAGACCCAGTACTTC. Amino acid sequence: CASSFSESETQYF.